Presented here are 4 T cell receptor beta chains from one specimen sequenced in a study of CD8 T cells in ankylosing spondylitis. TCRdb used MiXCR to reprocess the 5' RACE reads, holding one entry per CDR3 protein. The table has 100,000 or so distinct CDR3 sequences, less than 25% seen once. Sequencing input: synovial fluid, either unsorted or a sorted T cell fraction (not recorded which). All receptors come from a male donor with ankylosing spondylitis.

DNA for the CDR3: TGTGCCATCAGTGATTGGGTAGGGCCCCAGCATTTT. Protein: CAISDWVGPQHF. The rearrangement uses TRBV10-3 and TRBJ1-5; no reliable D call. The V and J ends lost 3 bases and 9 bases respectively, with 9 bases between them. This CDR3 is 12 amino acids long. CDR1 and CDR2 (germline): ENHRY, SYGVKD.

This chain links TRBV12-5 with TRBJ2-2, with 9 bases that match TRBD1. Germline CDR1 reads LGHNT; CDR2 reads FRNRAP. Losses at the gene ends were 0 bases for V and 4 bases for J; bases not matched to a gene: 3. The CDR3 length is 16 residues. CDR3 amino acids: CASGLVGQGPTGELFF. In DNA form, the CDR3 reads TGTGCTAGTGGTTTGGTAGGACAGGGGCCCACCGGGGAGCTGTTTTTT.

This sequence joins TRBV27 and TRBJ1-1, with 8 bases identical to TRBD1. V lost 5 bases and J lost 5; bases outside the gene matches: 13. Germline V gene sequence: CDR1 MNHEY, CDR2 SMNVEV (reference sequence). The CDR3 has 16 amino acids. The CDR3 region is CASSPRRTGGGTEAFF. For the CDR3, the DNA is TGTGCCAGCAGTCCCCGGAGAACAGGGGGTGGTACTGAAGCTTTCTTT.

The V gene is TRBV4-1, the J gene TRBJ2-7; 7 bases match TRBD1. The length of the CDR3 is 15 residues. The junction had 10 bases not matched to a gene; V was cut back by 4 bases and J by 4 bases. Germline CDR1 is MGHRA and CDR2 is YSYEKL. The CDR3 loop is CASSPLPTGDYEQYV. CDR3 nucleotide sequence: TGCGCCAGCAGCCCCTTACCCACAGGGGATTACGAGCAGTACGTC.